The clone carrying this T cell receptor (beta chain) was detected only a few times. Original processing methods: Estimation of nucleated cell counts was performed using reference gene primer amplification. Clones were sequenced by immunoSEQ multiplex PCR, and TCRdb holds only the in-frame ones, with some missing. From that table come the V and J calls and clone size; the DNA was used to work out D and trimming. Counted here are under 45,000 clones, 81% occurring once; the ten biggest clones make up about 3.2%. This entry belongs to a study of blood T cell repertoires in COVID-19. CDR1 is SNHLY and CDR2 is FYNNEI in the germline V gene. J was trimmed by 4 bases and V by 7 bases; bases with no gene match: 6. The CDR3 length is 14 residues.

The clonotype was recovered from a man between 65 and 85 years old with COVID-19, enrolled during active disease. The chain joins TRBV2 to TRBJ1-1; 10 positions match TRBD1. The sequenced sample consisted of peripheral blood. This CDR3 reads CASNPDRGGTEAFF. The CDR3 region has the DNA TGTGCCAGCAACCCGGACAGGGGGGGCACTGAAGCTTTCTTT.